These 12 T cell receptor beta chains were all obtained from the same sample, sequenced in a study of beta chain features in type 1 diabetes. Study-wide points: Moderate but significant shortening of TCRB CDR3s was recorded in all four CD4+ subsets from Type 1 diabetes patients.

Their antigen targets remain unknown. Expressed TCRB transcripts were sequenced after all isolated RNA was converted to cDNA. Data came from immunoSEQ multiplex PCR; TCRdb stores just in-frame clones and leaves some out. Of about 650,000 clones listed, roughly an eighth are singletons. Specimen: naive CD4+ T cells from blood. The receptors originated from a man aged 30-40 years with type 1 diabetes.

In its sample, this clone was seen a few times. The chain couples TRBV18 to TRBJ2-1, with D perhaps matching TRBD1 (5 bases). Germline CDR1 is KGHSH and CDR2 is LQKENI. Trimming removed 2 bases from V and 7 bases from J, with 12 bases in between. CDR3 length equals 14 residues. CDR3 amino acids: CASSPGAGRNEQFF. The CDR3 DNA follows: TGTGCCAGCTCACCAGGGGCCGGACGGAATGAGCAGTTCTTC.

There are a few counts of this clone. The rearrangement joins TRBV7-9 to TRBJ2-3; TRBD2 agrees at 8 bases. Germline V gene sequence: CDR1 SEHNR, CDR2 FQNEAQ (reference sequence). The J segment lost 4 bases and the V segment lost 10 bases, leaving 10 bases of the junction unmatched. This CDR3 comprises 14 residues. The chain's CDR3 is CAIETGTSPDTQYF. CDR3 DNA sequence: TGTGCCATCGAAACCGGGACTAGTCCAGATACGCAGTATTTT. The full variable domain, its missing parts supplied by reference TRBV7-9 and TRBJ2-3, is DTGVSQNPRHKITKRGQNVTFRCDPISEHNRLYWYRQTLGQGPEFLTYFQNEAQLEKSRLLSDRFSAERPKGSFSTLEIQRTEQGDSAMYLCAIETGTSPDTQYFGPGTRLTVL.

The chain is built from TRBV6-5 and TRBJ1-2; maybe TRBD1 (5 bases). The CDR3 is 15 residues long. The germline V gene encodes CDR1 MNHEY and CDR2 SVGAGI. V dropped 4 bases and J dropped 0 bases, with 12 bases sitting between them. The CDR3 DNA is TGTGCCAGCAGTTCCCCGGGGGGAGCTAACTATGGCTACACCTTC. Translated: CASSSPGGANYGYTF.

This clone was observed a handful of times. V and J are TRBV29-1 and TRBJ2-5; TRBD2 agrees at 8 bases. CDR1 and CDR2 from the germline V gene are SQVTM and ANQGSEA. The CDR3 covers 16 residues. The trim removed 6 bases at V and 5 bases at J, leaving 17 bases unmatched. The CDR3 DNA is TGCAGCGTCACCCAGGGGCCGGGACTAGGTCAGGAGACCCAGTACTTC. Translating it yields CSVTQGPGLGQETQYF. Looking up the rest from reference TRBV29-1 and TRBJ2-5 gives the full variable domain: SAVISQKPSRDICQRGTSLTIQCQVDSQVTMMFWYRQQPGQSLTLIATANQGSEATYESGFVIDKFPISRPNLTFSTLTVSNMSPEDSSIYLCSVTQGPGLGQETQYFGPGTRLLVL.

CDR3 DNA: TGTGCCAGCAGCGTAGATGCAGGGCTGGGATATGGCTACACCTTC. Its translation is CASSVDAGLGYGYTF. V gene TRBV9 combines with J gene TRBJ1-2; a weak D match, TRBD1 (5 bases). Looked up from germline, CDR1 is SGDLS and CDR2 is YYNGEE. This CDR3 is 15 amino acids long. Trimming removed 0 bases at V and 5 bases at J, with 14 bases between.

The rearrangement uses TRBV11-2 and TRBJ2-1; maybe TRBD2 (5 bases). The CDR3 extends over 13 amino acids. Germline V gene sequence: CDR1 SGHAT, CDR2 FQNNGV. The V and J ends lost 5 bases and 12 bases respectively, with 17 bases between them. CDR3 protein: CASSPGSEVWQFF. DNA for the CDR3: TGTGCCAGCAGCCCGGGTTCGGAGGTTTGGCAGTTCTTC.

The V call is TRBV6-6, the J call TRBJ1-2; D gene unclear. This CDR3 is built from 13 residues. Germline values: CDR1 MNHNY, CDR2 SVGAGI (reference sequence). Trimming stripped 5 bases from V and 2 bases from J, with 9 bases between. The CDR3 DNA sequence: TGTGCCAGCAGTAGACAAACAAACTATGGCTACACCTTC. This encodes CASSRQTNYGYTF.

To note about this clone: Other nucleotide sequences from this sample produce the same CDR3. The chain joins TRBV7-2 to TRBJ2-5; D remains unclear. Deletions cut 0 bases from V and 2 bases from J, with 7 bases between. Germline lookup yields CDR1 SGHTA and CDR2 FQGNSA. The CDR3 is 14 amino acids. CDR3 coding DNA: TGTGCCAGCAGCTTAGCAGACCATCAAGAGACCCAGTACTTC. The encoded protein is CASSLADHQETQYF.

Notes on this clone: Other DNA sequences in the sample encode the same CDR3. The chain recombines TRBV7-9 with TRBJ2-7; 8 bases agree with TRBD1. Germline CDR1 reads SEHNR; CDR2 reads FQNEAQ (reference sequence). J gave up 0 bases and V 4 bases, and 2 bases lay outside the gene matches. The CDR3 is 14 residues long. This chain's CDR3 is CASSSQGASYEQYF. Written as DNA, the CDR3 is TGTGCCAGCAGCTCTCAGGGGGCCTCCTACGAGCAGTACTTC.

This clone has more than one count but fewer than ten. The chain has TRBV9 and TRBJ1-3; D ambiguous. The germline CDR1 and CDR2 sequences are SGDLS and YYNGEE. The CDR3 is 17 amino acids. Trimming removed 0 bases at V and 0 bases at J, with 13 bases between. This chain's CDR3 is CASSVDGFGDSGNTIYF. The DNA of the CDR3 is TGTGCCAGCAGCGTAGATGGGTTTGGGGACTCTGGAAACACCATATATTTT.

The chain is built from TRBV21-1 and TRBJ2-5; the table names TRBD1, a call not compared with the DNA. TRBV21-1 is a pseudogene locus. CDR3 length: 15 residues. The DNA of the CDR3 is TGTGCCAGCAGCAATGCCGACAGGGGACGGGAGACCCAGTACTTC. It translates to CASSNADRGRETQYF.

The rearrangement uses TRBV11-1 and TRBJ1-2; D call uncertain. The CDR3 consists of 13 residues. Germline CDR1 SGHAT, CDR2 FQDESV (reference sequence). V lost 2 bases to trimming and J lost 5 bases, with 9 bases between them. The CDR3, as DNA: TGTGCCAGCAGCTTAACGCAGGATTATGGCTACACCTTC. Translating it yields CASSLTQDYGYTF.